One and the same sample provided the 27 T cell receptor beta chains below, sequenced in a study of blood T cell repertoires in COVID-19 (dated by TCRdb to about 2020). Preparation of the library involved the immunoSEQ multiplex PCR assay. Imported from immuneACCESS, the table was reduced by TCRdb to in-frame sequences with V and J called. These copies leave out some clones; in studies compared against another copy, an unresolved V gene accounts for under half, and the cause of the remainder is not known. The sample table lists roughly 290,000 clones, around four fifths of them with a count of one. 4% to 5% of the sample goes to the ten largest clones. Sequenced: peripheral blood. These receptors were collected from a woman in her 50s with active or convalescent COVID-19.

The chain employs TRBV7-8 and TRBJ2-1, with D possibly matching TRBD1 (5 bases). The CDR3 contains 13 residues. From germline, CDR1 is SGHVS and CDR2 FQNEAQ. Trimming shortened V by 1 base and J by 13 bases, and 14 bases separated the two germline ends. The CDR3 sequence: CASSLGQMVIQFF. The CDR3, as DNA: TGTGCCAGCAGCTTAGGACAGATGGTCATACAGTTCTTC.

J is TRBJ2-5 and V is TRBV11-2; 10 positions match TRBD2. The V and J ends lost 2 bases and 9 bases, in that order; junction bases with no gene match: 15. This CDR3 region has 17 residues. Germline V lookup: CDR1 SGHAT, CDR2 FQNNGV. The CDR3 bases are TGTGCCAGCAGCTTACTTCAGGTCGGAGCGGGAGGGCGCGCCCAGTACTTC. Its translation: CASSLLQVGAGGRAQYF.

The chain is built from TRBV27 and TRBJ2-2; D is perhaps TRBD1 (5 bases). The CDR3 has 15 residues. The germline V and J ends were trimmed by 2 bases and 1 base, with 8 bases remaining between them. Germline CDR1 and CDR2: MNHEY and SMNVEV (reference sequence). Written as DNA, the CDR3 is TGTGCCAGCAGTTTAGGGCAGGGGAACACCGGGGAGCTGTTTTTT. Translation gives CASSLGQGNTGELFF.

This chain uses TRBV28 with TRBJ1-2, with D perhaps TRBD1 (6 bases). This CDR3 is 14 amino acids long. With 7 bases removed from V and 2 bases from J, the gap between germline ends came to 14 bases. The germline V gene has CDR1 MDHEN and CDR2 SYDVKM. CDR3 protein: CASITLGANYGYTF. CDR3 nucleotides: TGTGCCAGCATTACACTGGGGGCGAACTATGGCTACACCTTC.

The chain couples TRBV2 to TRBJ1-5; 9 bases are shared with TRBD1. CDR3 length: 15 amino acids. CDR1 is SNHLY and CDR2 is FYNNEI in the germline V gene. Trimming removed 6 bases from V and 4 bases from J; junction bases left unmatched: 7. CDR3 nucleotides: TGTGCCAGCAGGGAGCGACAGGGGGGGAATCAGCCCCAGCATTTT. Translating it yields CASRERQGGNQPQHF.

The rearrangement joins TRBV19 to TRBJ2-3, with a possible D match to TRBD1 (6 bases). The ends were cut back, 6 bases at V and 3 bases at J, with 16 bases in the middle. CDR1 is LNHDA, CDR2 SQIVND, per germline (reference sequence). This CDR3 comprises 15 residues. The CDR3, as DNA: TGTGCCAGTAGACCGGACAGTGGGGAGACAGATACGCAGTATTTT. This translates into CASRPDSGETDTQYF.

The chain joins TRBV2 to TRBJ2-7; 7 bases are shared with TRBD1. CDR3 length: 15 residues. Trimming took 8 bases from V and 1 from J; bases not matched to a gene: 11. The germline V gene encodes CDR1 SNHLY and CDR2 FYNNEI. CDR3 nucleotide sequence: TGTGCCAGCTGCGGCACAGGGGTCAAATCCTACGAGCAGTACTTC. Protein product: CASCGTGVKSYEQYF.

The chain is built from TRBV19 and TRBJ1-6, with a tentative D call TRBD1 (5 bases). This CDR3 comprises 16 residues. The germline V and J ends were trimmed by 4 bases and 6 bases, with 16 bases remaining between them. Germline CDR1 and CDR2: LNHDA and SQIVND (reference sequence). This chain's CDR3 is CASSTKGVGRNSPLHF. In DNA, the CDR3 is TGTGCCAGTAGTACGAAAGGGGTAGGGCGTAATTCACCCCTCCACTTT.

A single count supports this clone. V gene TRBV30 combines with J gene TRBJ2-7, with 9 nucleotides matching TRBD1. CDR1 is GTSNPN, CDR2 SVGIG, per germline (reference sequence). Unmatched junction bases numbered 4, after V lost 4 bases and J lost 0 bases. The CDR3 consists of 14 residues. CDR3 nucleotide sequence: TGTGCCTGGAACCGGGACAGGGTCTCCTACGAGCAGTACTTC. Encoded protein: CAWNRDRVSYEQYF. The whole variable domain, filled in from reference TRBV30 and TRBJ2-7, reads SQTIHQWPATLVQPVGSPLSLECTVEGTSNPNLYWYRQAAGRGLQLLFYSVGIGQISSEVPQNLSASRPQDRQFILSSKKLLLSDSGFYLCAWNRDRVSYEQYFGPGTRLTVT.

The J gene is TRBJ2-4, the V gene TRBV2; 12 bases fit TRBD2. The germline V gene has CDR1 SNHLY and CDR2 FYNNEI. V was clipped by 10 bases and J by 6 bases; unmatched bases: 7. This CDR3 is built from 14 residues. The CDR3 loop is CATLAGGLGNIQYF. CDR3 sequence (DNA): TGTGCCACCCTAGCGGGAGGGTTGGGAAACATTCAGTACTTC.

The gene calls are TRBV6-4 and TRBJ1-2; no firm D call. Trimming removed 6 bases at V and 2 bases at J, with 13 bases between. The CDR3 is 14 amino acids. Germline V gene sequence: CDR1 MRHNA, CDR2 SNTAGT. Written as DNA, the CDR3 is TGTGCCAGCAGCCGGGCCCCGGGGAACTATGGCTACACCTTC. It yields the protein CASSRAPGNYGYTF.

There are a few counts of this clone. V and J are TRBV6-6 and TRBJ2-3, with TRBD2 identical over 7 bases. V was pared by 10 bases and J by 2 bases, with 9 bases of the junction left unmatched. There are 14 residues in the CDR3. Germline V gives CDR1 MNHNY, CDR2 SVGAGI (reference sequence). CDR3 in amino acids: CATSYSGFTDTQYF. The CDR3 DNA is TGTGCCACCTCTTATAGCGGGTTCACAGATACGCAGTATTTT.

This sequence joins TRBV2 and TRBJ1-6, with D tentatively TRBD1 (6 bases). The CDR3 loop spans 14 amino acids. Germline CDR1 reads SNHLY; CDR2 reads FYNNEI. Trimming shortened V by 6 bases and J by 6 bases, and 12 bases separated the two germline ends. CDR3 protein: CASRLDSINSPLHF. CDR3 DNA: TGTGCCAGCAGGCTGGACAGTATTAATTCACCCCTCCACTTT.

V is TRBV11-2 and J is TRBJ2-3; 9 bases agree with TRBD2. The CDR3 has 16 residues. Germline V lookup: CDR1 SGHAT, CDR2 FQNNGV. J lost 6 bases, V lost 0 bases, and 7 bases had no gene match. The CDR3 nucleotides are TGTGCCAGCAGCTTAGAGTATGGGACTAGCTACGATACGCAGTATTTT. Encoded protein: CASSLEYGTSYDTQYF.

This clone was found once. The chain couples TRBV6-2 or TRBV6-3 to TRBJ1-2; 8 nucleotides agree with TRBD1. This CDR3 contains 15 residues. Germline V gene data show CDR1 as MNHEY and CDR2 as SVGEGT. Trimming took 0 bases from V and 3 from J; bases not matched to a gene: 3. CDR3 amino acids: CASSYSVTGDYGYTF. For the CDR3, the DNA is TGTGCCAGCAGTTACTCGGTGACAGGGGACTATGGCTACACCTTC.

The chain links TRBV4-2 to TRBJ2-1; 13 bases align to TRBD2. Trimming cost V 1 base and J 6 bases; bases outside gene matches: 3. Germline assignment: CDR1 LGHNA and CDR2 YNFKEQ. The CDR3 runs to 16 residues. CDR3 in DNA: TGTGCCAGCAGCCAAGGTCGGACTAGCGGGGGCAATGAGCAGTTCTTC. As protein: CASSQGRTSGGNEQFF.

V and J are TRBV7-6 and TRBJ2-1, with a weak D call TRBD2 (6 bases). Germline V gene data show CDR1 as SGHVS and CDR2 as FNYEAQ. V lost 0 bases, J lost 0 bases, and 12 bases lay in between. This CDR3 contains 17 residues. CDR3 nucleotides: TGTGCCAGCAGCTTAGCCGTAGCGGTGGGCTCCTACAATGAGCAGTTCTTC. Translating gives CASSLAVAVGSYNEQFF. Full variable domain (remainder filled in from reference TRBV7-6 and TRBJ2-1): GAGVSQSPRYKVTKRGQDVALRCDPISGHVSLYWYRQALGQGPEFLTYFNYEAQQDKSGLPNDRFSAERPEGSISTLTIQRTEQRDSAMYRCASSLAVAVGSYNEQFFGPGTRLTVL.

This sequence joins TRBV11-2 and TRBJ2-7; no clear D gene. V lost 0 bases to trimming and J lost 4 bases, with 19 bases between them. Germline V lookup: CDR1 SGHAT, CDR2 FQNNGV. CDR3 size: 17 residues. For the CDR3, the DNA is TGTGCCAGCAGCTTAGATAGAGGCGACTTCCCTGGGTACGAGCAGTACTTC. It specifies CASSLDRGDFPGYEQYF.

V usage is TRBV21-1 and J usage is TRBJ1-2; the table's D call TRBD1 went unverified against the DNA. TRBV21-1 is a listed pseudogene. CDR3 length: 16 amino acids. The CDR3 nucleotides are TGTGCCAGCAGCAAAGTCAGCGGACAGGGGAGACTCGGCTACACCTTC. Translation: CASSKVSGQGRLGYTF.

This chain connects TRBV7-9 to TRBJ1-5, with D tentatively TRBD1 (5 bases). Trimming cost V 1 base and J 11 bases, with 9 bases left between them. This CDR3 has 12 residues. Germline lookup yields CDR1 SEHNR and CDR2 FQNEAQ (reference sequence). The CDR3 DNA sequence: TGTGCCAGCAGCTTAGAAGGGGCAACCCAGCATTTT. Amino acid sequence: CASSLEGATQHF. Complete variable domain (other parts from reference TRBV7-9 and TRBJ1-5): DTGVSQNPRHKITKRGQNVTFRCDPISEHNRLYWYRQTLGQGPEFLTYFQNEAQLEKSRLLSDRFSAERPKGSFSTLEIQRTEQGDSAMYLCASSLEGATQHFGDGTRLSIL.

This clone was counted a single time. This chain links TRBV2 with TRBJ1-1; 7 positions agree with TRBD1. This CDR3 comprises 11 residues. V was clipped by 8 bases and J by 9 bases; unmatched bases: 6. The germline gives CDR1 SNHLY, CDR2 FYNNEI. Written as DNA, the CDR3 is TGTGCCAGCGAGCCGGGACAGCAAGCTTTCTTT. Its translation: CASEPGQQAFF.

CDR3 DNA: TGCGCCAGCAGCTTGGGAGGGACAGCAGCCTACGAGCAGTACTTC. The encoded protein is CASSLGGTAAYEQYF. This chain connects TRBV5-1 to TRBJ2-7, with 7 bases matching TRBD1. The CDR3 has 15 amino acids. V trimming: 0 bases; J trimming: 2 bases; junction bases outside the gene matches: 5. Germline V CDR1 and CDR2: SGHRS, YFSETQ.

In this sample, this clone turned up once. V gene TRBV9 combines with J gene TRBJ2-1; 14 bases fit TRBD2. The CDR3 consists of 17 residues. The germline V gene encodes CDR1 SGDLS and CDR2 YYNGEE. Unmatched junction bases numbered 11, after V lost 2 bases and J lost 10 bases. DNA for the CDR3: TGTGCCAGCAGCGTCACGCGACTAGCGGGAGGGTCTACGGAGCAGTTCTTC. Its protein is CASSVTRLAGGSTEQFF.

The rearrangement joins TRBV28 to TRBJ1-6; D is uncertain. The ends were cut back, 6 bases at V and 8 bases at J, with 8 bases in the middle. CDR1 and CDR2 (germline): MDHEN, SYDVKM. CDR3 length: 12 residues. CDR3 sequence reads: CASRGADSPLHF. The CDR3, as DNA: TGTGCCAGCAGGGGCGCTGATTCACCCCTCCACTTT. Looking up the rest from reference TRBV28 and TRBJ1-6 gives the full variable domain: DVKVTQSSRYLVKRTGEKVFLECVQDMDHENMFWYRQDPGLGLRLIYFSYDVKMKEKGDIPEGYSVSREKKERFSLILESASTNQTSMYLCASRGADSPLHFGNGTRLTVT.

This chain connects TRBV11-2 to TRBJ2-5; the D gene is possibly TRBD1 (6 bases). From germline, CDR1 is SGHAT and CDR2 FQNNGV. CDR3 size: 13 residues. V dropped 5 bases and J dropped 1 base, with 8 bases sitting between them. The CDR3, as DNA: TGTGCCAGCAGCCGGGACATCCAAGAGACCCAGTACTTC. This translates into CASSRDIQETQYF.

The chain joins TRBV10-3 to TRBJ2-1; 13 bases align to TRBD2. V lost 6 bases and J lost 4; bases outside the gene matches: 6. CDR1 ENHRY and CDR2 SYGVKD come from the germline V gene. The CDR3 is 16 residues long. Here the CDR3 DNA reads TGTGCCATCAGCGACGGGACTAGCGGGGCATACAATGAGCAGTTCTTC. The encoded protein is CAISDGTSGAYNEQFF.

The chain recombines TRBV10-3 with TRBJ2-1, with 10 bases fitting TRBD2. Germline lookup yields CDR1 ENHRY and CDR2 SYGVKD. This CDR3 has 16 residues. With 1 base clipped from V and 7 bases from J, the junction kept 7 bases outside the gene matches. CDR3 nucleotide sequence: TGTGCCATCAGTGAGTACCTAGCGGGAGTGGGGAATGAGCAGTTCTTC. Translation gives CAISEYLAGVGNEQFF.